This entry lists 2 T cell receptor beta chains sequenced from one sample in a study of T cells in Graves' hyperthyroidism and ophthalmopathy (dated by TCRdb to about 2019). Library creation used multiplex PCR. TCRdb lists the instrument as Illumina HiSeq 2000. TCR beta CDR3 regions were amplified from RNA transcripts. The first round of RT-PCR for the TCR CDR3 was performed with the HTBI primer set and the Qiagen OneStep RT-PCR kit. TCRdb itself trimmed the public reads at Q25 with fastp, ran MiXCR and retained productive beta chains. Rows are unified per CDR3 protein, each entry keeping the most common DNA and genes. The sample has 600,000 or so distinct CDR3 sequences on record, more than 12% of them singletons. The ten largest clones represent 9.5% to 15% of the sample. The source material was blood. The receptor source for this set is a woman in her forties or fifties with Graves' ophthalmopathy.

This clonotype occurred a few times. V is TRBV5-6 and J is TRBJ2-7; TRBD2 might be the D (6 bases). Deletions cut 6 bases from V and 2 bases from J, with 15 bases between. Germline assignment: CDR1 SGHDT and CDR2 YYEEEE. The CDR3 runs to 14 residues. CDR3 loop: CASNQKGGAYEQYF. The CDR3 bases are TGTGCCAGCAACCAAAAGGGAGGAGCCTACGAGCAGTACTTC. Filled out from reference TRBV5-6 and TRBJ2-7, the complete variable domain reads DAGVTQSPTHLIKTRGQQVTLRCSPKSGHDTVSWYQQALGQGPQFIFQYYEEEERQRGNFPDRFSGHQFPNYSSELNVNALLLGDSALYLCASNQKGGAYEQYFGPGTRLTVT.

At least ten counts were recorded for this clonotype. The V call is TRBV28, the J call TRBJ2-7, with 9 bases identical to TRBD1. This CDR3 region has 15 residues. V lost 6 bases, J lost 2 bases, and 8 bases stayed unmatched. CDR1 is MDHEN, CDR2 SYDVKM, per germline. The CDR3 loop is CASSTPGQGAYEQYF. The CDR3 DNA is TGTGCCAGCAGCACACCGGGACAGGGTGCCTACGAGCAGTACTTC.